This T cell receptor beta chain was identified in a study of blood T cell repertoires in COVID-19. About the research overall: Specimens from acute and convalescent COVID-19 originated in the United States, Italy and Spain. PBMCs, B-cell-depleted T cells, or T cells were the source of the cDNA or gDNA that made up the material.

The V and J ends lost 1 base and 0 bases respectively, with 6 bases between them. The germline CDR1 and CDR2 sequences are SGHVS and FQNEAQ. This CDR3 is 14 amino acids long. Seattle patients were enrolled while actively infected and followed longitudinally. Clones were read by immunoSEQ multiplex PCR, and TCRdb kept only the in-frame ones, dropping some. Altogether approximately 250,000 clones are present, approximately 86% being singletons, with the ten largest covering 13%. Sequenced material: peripheral blood. The origin of this receptor is a woman between 65 and 79 years old with COVID-19, enrolled during active disease. V gene TRBV7-8 combines with J gene TRBJ1-2, with a possible D match to TRBD1 (5 bases). CDR3 bases: TGTGCCAGCAGCTTAGGACAGCCTAACTATGGCTACACCTTC. Residues: CASSLGQPNYGYTF.